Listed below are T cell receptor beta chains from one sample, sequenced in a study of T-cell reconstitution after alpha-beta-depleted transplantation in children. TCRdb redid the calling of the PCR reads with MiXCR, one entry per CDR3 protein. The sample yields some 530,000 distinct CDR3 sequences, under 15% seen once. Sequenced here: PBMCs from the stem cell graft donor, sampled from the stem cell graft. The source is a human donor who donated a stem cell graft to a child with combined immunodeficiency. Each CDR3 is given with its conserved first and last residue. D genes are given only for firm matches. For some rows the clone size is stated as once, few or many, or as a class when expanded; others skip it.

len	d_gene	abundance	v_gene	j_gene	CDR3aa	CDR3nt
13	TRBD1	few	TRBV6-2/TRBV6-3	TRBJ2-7	CASSWGQPYEQYF	TGTGCCAGCAGTTGGGGACAGCCCTACGAGCAGTACTTC
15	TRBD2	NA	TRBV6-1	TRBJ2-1	CASSTGTSGSTEQFF	TGTGCCAGCAGTACCGGGACTAGCGGGAGTACTGAGCAGTTCTTC
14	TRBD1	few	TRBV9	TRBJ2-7	CASSVQGASNEQYF	TGTGCCAGCAGCGTACAGGGGGCTTCGAACGAGCAGTACTTC
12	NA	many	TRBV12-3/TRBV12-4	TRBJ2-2	CASGAGPGGLFF	TGTGCCAGCGGTGCAGGGCCTGGCGGGCTGTTTTTT
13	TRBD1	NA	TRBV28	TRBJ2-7	CATADRASYEQYF	TGTGCCACCGCAGACAGGGCTTCCTACGAGCAGTACTTC
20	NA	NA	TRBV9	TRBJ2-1	CASSERTVMGSTEKYNEQFF	TGTGCCAGCAGCGAACGGACAGTCATGGGAAGTACAGAGAAGTACAATGAGCAGTTCTTC
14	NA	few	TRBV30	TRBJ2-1	CAWSVRAYSNEQFF	TGTGCCTGGAGTGTACGCGCGTACAGCAATGAGCAGTTCTTC
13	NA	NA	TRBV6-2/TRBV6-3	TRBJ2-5	CASSSLMGETQYF	TGTGCCAGCAGTTCTCTCATGGGGGAGACCCAGTACTTC
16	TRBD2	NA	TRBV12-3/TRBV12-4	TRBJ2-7	CASSLRAGLASYEQYF	TGTGCCAGCAGTCTCAGGGCGGGACTAGCCTCGTACGAGCAGTACTTC
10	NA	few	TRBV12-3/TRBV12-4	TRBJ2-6	CASRGNVLTF	TGTGCCAGCAGGGGAAACGTCCTGACTTTC
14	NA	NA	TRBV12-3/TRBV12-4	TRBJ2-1	CASRSNFRYNEQFF	TGTGCCAGCAGGAGCAACTTTCGATACAATGAGCAGTTCTTC
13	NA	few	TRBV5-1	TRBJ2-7	CASSLASGTQQYF	TGCGCCAGCAGCTTGGCGTCGGGGACCCAGCAGTACTTC
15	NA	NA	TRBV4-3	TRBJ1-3	CASSQGIGSRNTIYF	TGCGCCAGCAGCCAAGGAATCGGGTCGCGGAACACCATATATTTT
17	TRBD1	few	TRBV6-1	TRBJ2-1	CASSPTPDRVRDNEQFF	TGTGCCAGCAGTCCTACCCCCGACAGGGTTCGCGACAATGAGCAGTTCTTC
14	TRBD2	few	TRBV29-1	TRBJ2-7	CSAVSSGDGYEQYF	TGCAGCGCTGTTTCTAGCGGGGATGGCTACGAGCAGTACTTC
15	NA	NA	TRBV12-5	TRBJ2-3	CASAAWDPSTDTQYF	TGTGCTAGTGCCGCCTGGGACCCTAGCACAGATACGCAGTATTTT
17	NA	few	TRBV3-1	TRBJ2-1	CASSQGLIAPITNEQFF	TGTGCCAGCAGCCAAGGTCTCATTGCTCCCATCACCAATGAGCAGTTCTTC
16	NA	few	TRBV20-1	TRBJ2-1	CSARKPRGPTDNEQFF	TGCAGTGCTAGAAAACCCCGGGGGCCCACCGACAATGAGCAGTTCTTC
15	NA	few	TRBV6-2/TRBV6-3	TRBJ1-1	CASSYSRTHITEAFF	TGTGCCAGCAGTTACTCGCGGACACACATTACTGAAGCTTTCTTT
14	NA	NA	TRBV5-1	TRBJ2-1	CASSPTAGHQEQFF	TGCGCCAGCAGTCCGACGGCAGGGCATCAGGAGCAGTTCTTC
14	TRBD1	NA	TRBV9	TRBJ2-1	CASSAWATGDKQFF	TGTGCCAGCAGCGCGTGGGCGACAGGGGATAAGCAGTTCTTC
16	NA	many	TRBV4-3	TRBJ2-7	CASSQGRGFSSYEQYF	TGCGCCAGCAGCCAGGGAAGGGGTTTTAGCTCCTACGAGCAGTACTTC
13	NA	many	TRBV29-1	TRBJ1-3	CSVEGGAGNTIYF	TGCAGCGTTGAGGGGGGTGCGGGAAACACCATATATTTT
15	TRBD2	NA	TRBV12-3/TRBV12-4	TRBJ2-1	CASSRTSGTNNEQFF	TGTGCCAGCAGTCGGACTAGCGGGACCAACAATGAGCAGTTCTTC
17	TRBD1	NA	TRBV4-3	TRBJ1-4	CASSQERGDRGNEKLFF	TGCGCCAGCAGCCAAGAAAGGGGGGACAGGGGGAATGAAAAACTGTTTTTT
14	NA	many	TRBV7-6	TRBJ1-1	CASSQGPMNTEAFF	TGCGCCAGCAGCCAAGGGCCTATGAACACTGAAGCTTTCTTT
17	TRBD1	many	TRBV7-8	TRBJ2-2	CASSLDWTGESTGELFF	TGTGCCAGCAGCTTAGACTGGACAGGGGAAAGCACCGGGGAGCTGTTTTTT
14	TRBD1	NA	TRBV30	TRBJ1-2	CAWSPDRGLYGYTF	TGTGCCTGGAGTCCGGACAGGGGCCTATATGGCTACACCTTC
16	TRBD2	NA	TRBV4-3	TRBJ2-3	CASSQDLIGFGTKQYF	TGCGCCAGCAGCCAAGATCTGATCGGTTTTGGGACTAAGCAGTATTTT
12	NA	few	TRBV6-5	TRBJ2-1	CASRPRVGEQFF	TGTGCCAGCAGGCCCCGGGTTGGTGAGCAGTTCTTC
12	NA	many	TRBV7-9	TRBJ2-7	CASSLNNYEQYF	TGTGCCAGCAGCTTAAACAACTACGAGCAGTACTTC
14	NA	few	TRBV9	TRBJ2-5	CASSVNRAGETQYF	TGTGCCAGCAGCGTTAACAGGGCAGGAGAGACCCAGTACTTC
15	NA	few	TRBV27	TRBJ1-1	CASSLYREGNTEAFF	TGTGCCAGCAGTTTATACAGGGAAGGGAACACTGAAGCTTTCTTT
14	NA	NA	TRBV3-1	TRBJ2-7	CASSQGTGLGEQYF	TGTGCCAGCAGCCAAGGGACTGGGCTTGGAGAGCAGTACTTC
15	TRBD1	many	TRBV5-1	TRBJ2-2	CASSMGQGTTGELFF	TGCGCCAGCAGCATGGGACAGGGGACGACCGGGGAGCTGTTTTTT
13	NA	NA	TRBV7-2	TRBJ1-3	CASSPRVGDTIYF	TGTGCCAGCAGCCCCAGGGTAGGGGACACCATATATTTT
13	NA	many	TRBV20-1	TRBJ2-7	CSARPGSVYEQYF	TGCAGTGCTAGGCCCGGGAGTGTTTACGAGCAGTACTTC
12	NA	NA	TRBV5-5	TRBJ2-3	CASTGKTNTQYF	TGTGCCAGCACGGGTAAAACCAATACGCAGTATTTT
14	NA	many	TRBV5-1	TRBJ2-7	CASSLRLEHYEQYF	TGCGCCAGCAGCTTGCGGCTAGAACACTACGAGCAGTACTTC
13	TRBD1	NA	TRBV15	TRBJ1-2	CATSRDRVDGYTF	TGTGCCACCAGCAGGGACAGGGTTGATGGCTACACCTTC
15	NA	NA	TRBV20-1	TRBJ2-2	CSARDQAANTGELFF	TGCAGTGCTAGAGACCAGGCGGCGAACACCGGGGAGCTGTTTTTT
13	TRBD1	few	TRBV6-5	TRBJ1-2	CASSYGQGDGYTF	TGTGCCAGCAGTTATGGACAGGGCGATGGCTACACCTTC